These 27 T cell receptor beta chains share one sample of origin, sequenced in a study of patients and donors after allogeneic stem cell transplantation. Via MiXCR, TCRdb re-called the RT-PCR reads, giving one row per CDR3 protein. The sample has about a million distinct CDR3 sequences; about a sixth are singletons. What was sequenced was blood, either unsorted or a sorted T cell fraction (not recorded which). The receptors shown here come from a human donor who was either an allogeneic HSCT recipient or a stem cell or donor lymphocyte infusion donor (not recorded which). It is not recorded whose cells these are; they may come from a transplant donor.

The CDR3 here is CASSPQMTSSYEQYF. The CDR3 bases are TGTGCCAGCAGCCCTCAGATGACCTCCTCCTACGAGCAGTACTTC. The V gene is TRBV28, the J gene TRBJ2-7; D is unclear. The CDR3 has 15 amino acids. The V end lost 6 bases, the J end lost 0 bases, and 15 bases lay between the germline ends. Looked up from germline, CDR1 is MDHEN and CDR2 is SYDVKM.

This clonotype has a handful of counts. The chain has TRBV4-2 and TRBJ1-2; D is uncertain. Germline-derived CDR1 and CDR2 are LGHNA and YNFKEQ. The V end was cut by 4 bases, the J end by 6 bases, with 12 bases between. The CDR3 runs to 13 residues. CDR3 sequence (DNA): TGTGCCAGCAGCCCGACCCCGGCGGATGGCTACACCTTC. Protein sequence: CASSPTPADGYTF.

V is TRBV4-3 and J is TRBJ1-1; D is undetermined. Germline V lookup: CDR1 LGHNA, CDR2 YSLEER. The CDR3 sequence is 13 residues long. Trimming left V 1 base short and J 8 bases short, with 11 bases between. The CDR3 DNA reads TGCGCCAGCAGCCAAGGGCGCGGAGGCGAAGCTTTCTTT. Translation: CASSQGRGGEAFF.

The V and J genes are TRBV2 and TRBJ2-7, with D perhaps TRBD1 (5 bases). This CDR3 is built from 14 residues. CDR1 and CDR2 (germline): SNHLY, FYNNEI. Trimming stripped 7 bases from V and 4 bases from J, with 17 bases between. The CDR3 here is CASIYVKKGYEQYF. The CDR3 DNA sequence: TGTGCCAGCATTTATGTGAAAAAGGGGTACGAGCAGTACTTC.

The chain joins TRBV20-1 to TRBJ1-2; the D is unclear. Germline CDR1 and CDR2: DFQATT and SNEGSKA (reference sequence). V dropped 6 bases and J dropped 2 bases, with 16 bases sitting between them. The CDR3 contains 14 residues. The CDR3 sequence is CSAPPSGSNYGYTF. The CDR3 region has the DNA TGCAGTGCACCACCTTCAGGTTCCAACTATGGCTACACCTTC.

The V and J genes are TRBV2 and TRBJ1-1; no firm D call. This CDR3 contains 12 residues. The V gene's germline CDR1 is SNHLY and CDR2 FYNNEI. Trimming removed 11 bases at V and 1 base at J, with 11 bases between. The CDR3 is CAGVGRNTEAFF. The CDR3 DNA follows: TGTGCCGGCGTGGGTAGGAACACTGAAGCTTTCTTT.

In its sample, this clonotype was seen many times. This rearrangement joins TRBV5-1 to TRBJ2-3; D remains ambiguous. Trimming left V 4 bases short and J 2 bases short, with 8 bases between. The V gene's germline CDR1 is SGHRS and CDR2 YFSETQ. The CDR3 contains 13 residues. CDR3 residues: CASSREDTDTQYF. CDR3 in DNA: TGCGCCAGCAGCAGGGAAGACACAGATACGCAGTATTTT.

The chain uses TRBV5-1 and TRBJ2-2; 9 nucleotides match TRBD1. CDR3 size: 14 residues. CDR1 and CDR2 from the germline V gene are SGHRS and YFSETQ. V shed 7 bases and J 4 bases; nucleotides not matched to a gene: 5. The CDR3 spells CASPGQGSTGELFF. DNA for the CDR3: TGCGCCAGCCCGGGACAGGGTTCCACCGGGGAGCTGTTTTTT.

The CDR3 sequence: CASSSSSGGRETQYF. CDR3 DNA sequence: TGTGCCAGCAGTTCCTCTAGCGGGGGGAGGGAGACCCAGTACTTC. The chain recombines TRBV12-3 or TRBV12-4 with TRBJ2-5; 11 bases are shared with TRBD2. Losses at the gene ends were 4 bases for V and 5 bases for J; bases not matched to a gene: 6. The length of the CDR3 is 15 residues.

This clonotype was observed a handful of times. CDR3 sequence reads: CASSSGQIYEQYF. Written as DNA, the CDR3 is TGTGCCAGCAGTTCGGGGCAAATATACGAGCAGTACTTC. V gene TRBV12-3 or TRBV12-4 combines with J gene TRBJ2-7; the D call may be TRBD1 or TRBD2 (5 bases each). The CDR3 is 13 residues long. V lost 4 bases to trimming and J lost 4 bases, with 11 bases between them.

This clonotype was picked up a small number of times. This chain connects TRBV13 to TRBJ2-3, with D uncertain. Germline CDR1 and CDR2: PRHDT and FYEKMQ (reference sequence). The CDR3 is made up of 16 amino acids. Trimming cost V 5 bases and J 0 bases, with 15 bases left between them. CDR3 nucleotide sequence: TGTGCCAGCAGCCCATCGTCTACGAGAAGCACAGATACGCAGTATTTT. This gives the protein CASSPSSTRSTDTQYF.

Many counts were recorded for this clonotype. J is TRBJ2-5 and V is TRBV5-1, with TRBD2 matching 8 bases. Germline values: CDR1 SGHRS, CDR2 YFSETQ. V gave up 7 bases and J gave up 3 bases; unmatched junction bases: 8. This CDR3 has 14 residues. CDR3 nucleotide sequence: TGCGCCAGCCGGACCCCACTAGCGGAAGAGACCCAGTACTTC. Its protein is CASRTPLAEETQYF.

A few counts support this clonotype. J is TRBJ2-1 and V is TRBV7-9; TRBD2 aligns across 9 bases. CDR3 size: 17 residues. The V gene end was trimmed by 5 bases and the J gene end by 4 bases; junction bases not matched to a gene: 12. In germline, CDR1 is SEHNR, CDR2 FQNEAQ (reference sequence). CDR3 in DNA: TGTGCCAGCAGCCCCGCCTCGGGGCGGGAGGGGTACAATGAGCAGTTCTTC. Translated: CASSPASGREGYNEQFF.

The V call is TRBV11-3, the J call TRBJ2-3; D remains ambiguous. The CDR3 length is 13 residues. Germline loops: CDR1 SGHNT, CDR2 YENEEA. V was pared by 2 bases and J by 8 bases, with 11 bases between. CDR3 sequence reads: CASSLHRWGTQYF. As DNA, the CDR3 is TGTGCCAGCAGCTTACATCGATGGGGTACGCAGTATTTT.

The chain is built from TRBV5-6 and TRBJ2-4; 13 nucleotides align to TRBD2. After removal of 5 bases from V and 0 bases from J, the junction contained 8 bases not matched to a gene. The CDR3 runs 18 residues. CDR1 and CDR2 (germline): SGHDT, YYEEEE. CDR3 region: CASRPGTSGVIAKNIQYF. CDR3 nucleotides: TGTGCCAGCAGACCCGGGACTAGCGGGGTGATAGCCAAAAACATTCAGTACTTC.

This clonotype was observed a handful of times. This chain connects TRBV12-3 or TRBV12-4 to TRBJ2-1; 9 nucleotides align to TRBD2. V gave up 6 bases and J gave up 10 bases; unmatched junction bases: 13. The CDR3 covers 15 residues. The CDR3 coding sequence is TGTGCCAGCAGATCCGTAGCGGGAGCGAGCGGAGAGCAGTTCTTC. The encoded protein is CASRSVAGASGEQFF.

This clonotype was found a few times. The chain employs TRBV9 and TRBJ2-1; D unclear. The germline V gene encodes CDR1 SGDLS and CDR2 YYNGEE. The CDR3 runs to 14 residues. V lost 0 bases, J lost 6 bases, and 10 bases lay in between. CDR3 bases: TGTGCCAGCAGCGTAGATCCGGGCTCCAATGAGCAGTTCTTC. The encoded protein is CASSVDPGSNEQFF. Full variable domain (outside the CDR3, taken from reference TRBV9 and TRBJ2-1): DSGVTQTPKHLITATGQRVTLRCSPRSGDLSVYWYQQSLDQGLQFLIQYYNGEERAKGNILERFSAQQFPDLHSELNLSSLELGDSALYFCASSVDPGSNEQFFGPGTRLTVL.

This clonotype was recorded at least ten times. J is TRBJ1-2 and V is TRBV20-1; D unresolved. The CDR3 spans 12 residues. Trimming shortened V by 0 bases and J by 2 bases, and 4 bases separated the two germline ends. CDR1 and CDR2 from the germline V gene are DFQATT and SNEGSKA (reference sequence). The CDR3 is CSARDTNYGYTF. CDR3 DNA: TGCAGTGCTAGAGACACCAACTATGGCTACACCTTC.

The J gene is TRBJ2-1, the V gene TRBV2; 13 bases fit TRBD2. Germline CDR1 is SNHLY and CDR2 is FYNNEI. V lost 6 bases to trimming and J lost 14 bases; unmatched junction nucleotides: 4. The CDR3 contains 12 residues. The CDR3 sequence: CASRLTSGRKFF. CDR3 nucleotide sequence: TGTGCCAGCAGACTGACTAGCGGGAGGAAGTTCTTC.

This clonotype was seen just once. V is TRBV20-1 and J is TRBJ2-3; no clear D. V was cut by 5 bases and J by 2 bases, with 17 bases left in between. The V gene's germline CDR1 is DFQATT and CDR2 SNEGSKA (reference sequence). The CDR3 runs 15 residues. The CDR3 loop is CSAPPHRTITDTQYF. The CDR3, as DNA: TGCAGTGCTCCCCCCCATCGGACGATCACAGATACGCAGTATTTT.

This clonotype was picked up many times. The rearrangement links TRBV29-1 to TRBJ1-1; 7 nucleotides align to TRBD1. The CDR3 runs 11 residues. Germline CDR1 is SQVTM and CDR2 is ANQGSEA. V dropped 6 bases and J dropped 7; count of bases not matched to a gene: 5. The CDR3 is CSVAGGNEAFF. CDR3 sequence (DNA): TGCAGCGTCGCAGGGGGAAATGAAGCTTTCTTT.

This clonotype has just a few counts. The rearrangement joins TRBV20-1 to TRBJ1-1; D is unclear. The CDR3 has 12 amino acids. Germline assignment: CDR1 DFQATT and CDR2 SNEGSKA (reference sequence). V gave up 5 bases and J gave up 1 base, with 8 bases separating them. The CDR3 nucleotides read TGCAGTGCTGCACATGAGAACACTGAAGCTTTCTTT. Protein product: CSAAHENTEAFF.

This clonotype was detected ten times or more. The chain recombines TRBV20-1 with TRBJ2-7; 8 bases align to TRBD2. V gave up 3 bases and J gave up 0 bases; unmatched junction bases: 7. CDR3 length equals 15 residues. Germline values: CDR1 DFQATT, CDR2 SNEGSKA (reference sequence). The CDR3 protein is CSARVLREASYEQYF. CDR3 coding DNA: TGCAGTGCTAGGGTTCTGCGGGAGGCCTCCTACGAGCAGTACTTC.

The genes are TRBV27 and TRBJ1-5; D call uncertain. V dropped 5 bases and J dropped 7 bases, with 15 bases sitting between them. This CDR3 region has 14 residues. The germline CDR1 and CDR2 sequences are MNHEY and SMNVEV (reference sequence). DNA for the CDR3: TGTGCCAGCAGTCTCCTAAAGCGCGGGCAGCCCCAGCATTTT. Encoded protein: CASSLLKRGQPQHF.

V is TRBV4-1 and J is TRBJ1-3; 7 positions match TRBD1. Trimming removed 6 bases from V and 0 bases from J; junction bases left unmatched: 5. The CDR3 contains 15 residues. CDR1 and CDR2 from the germline V gene are MGHRA and YSYEKL. CDR3 protein: CASRQGPLSGNTIYF. DNA of the CDR3: TGCGCCAGCAGACAGGGGCCTCTCTCTGGAAACACCATATATTTT.

The chain has TRBV7-9 and TRBJ2-5; 12 bases are shared with TRBD2. Germline assignment: CDR1 SEHNR and CDR2 FQNEAQ (reference sequence). With V trimmed by 5 bases and J by 1 base, 8 bases remained unmatched. CDR3 length: 17 residues. The CDR3: CASSPGRLAGAQETQYF. In nucleotides, the CDR3 is TGTGCCAGCAGCCCCGGCCGACTAGCGGGGGCCCAAGAGACCCAGTACTTC.

This chain connects TRBV11-2 to TRBJ2-5; 8 positions match TRBD1. V lost 6 bases and J lost 2; bases outside the gene matches: 8. The CDR3 contains 15 residues. Germline V gene lookup returns CDR1 SGHAT and CDR2 FQNNGV. CDR3 coding DNA: TGTGCCAGCAGGTCCCTCCGGGACAGGCAAGAGACCCAGTACTTC. This sequence encodes CASRSLRDRQETQYF. The complete variable domain, with remaining parts taken from reference TRBV11-2 and TRBJ2-5, reads EAGVAQSPRYKIIEKRQSVAFWCNPISGHATLYWYQQILGQGPKLLIQFQNNGVVDDSQLPKDRFSAERLKGVDSTLKIQPAKLEDSAVYLCASRSLRDRQETQYFGPGTRLLVL.